Following are 16 T cell receptor beta chains from one sample sequenced in a study of naive and memory T cell subsets. Overall study findings and caveats: Especially in CD8 cells, naive repertoires contained a few larger clonotypes, possibly CD45RA-re-expressing memory cells.

Their target antigens are unknown. The beta constant-region primer was an equimolar mix of two oligonucleotides covering TRBC1 and TRBC2. Nested alpha and beta constant-region primers with the SP2 primer drove four PCR rounds on ligated cDNA. TCRdb re-called the UMI-ligation and nested PCR reads with MiXCR, one entry per CDR3 protein. The repertoire holds about 150,000 distinct CDR3 sequences, under 25% seen once, with 0.1% to 0.11% in the top ten. The sample comprised naive CD4+ T cells from blood. Receptors originate from a human donor in good health.

J is TRBJ2-3 and V is TRBV7-6, with D uncertain. Trimming took 5 bases from V and 3 from J, leaving 18 bases between them. CDR1 is SGHVS and CDR2 is FNYEAQ in the germline V gene. CDR3 length equals 16 residues. The CDR3 is CASSAGPHLRTDTQYF. CDR3 coding DNA: TGTGCCAGCAGCGCCGGACCGCACTTGAGGACAGATACGCAGTATTTT.

This sequence joins TRBV28 and TRBJ2-5; 8 bases map to TRBD1. This CDR3 region has 15 residues. Trimming at V came to 6 bases and at J to 0 bases, leaving 6 bases not matched to a gene. Germline lookup yields CDR1 MDHEN and CDR2 SYDVKM. The CDR3 loop reads CASRSRQGYQETQYF. Here the CDR3 DNA reads TGTGCCAGCAGATCTCGACAGGGGTACCAAGAGACCCAGTACTTC.

This clonotype was seen many times. J is TRBJ2-1 and V is TRBV7-2; D possibly corresponds to TRBD2 (6 bases). Trimming pared 11 bases from V and 0 bases from J, leaving 26 bases between. Germline assignment: CDR1 SGHTA and CDR2 FQGNSA. This CDR3 has 18 amino acids. This chain's CDR3 is CAQEASTWGTSSYNEQFF. The DNA of the CDR3 is TGTGCCCAAGAGGCGTCGACTTGGGGGACTTCCTCCTACAATGAGCAGTTCTTC.

The chain recombines TRBV15 with TRBJ2-7, with TRBD1 as a possible D gene (6 bases). CDR1 and CDR2 (germline): LNHNV, YYDKDF (reference sequence). Trimming took 3 bases from V and 9 from J, leaving 18 bases between them. The CDR3 consists of 14 residues. The CDR3 reads CATSRNRAGPVQYF. Here the CDR3 DNA reads TGTGCCACCAGCAGGAACAGGGCCGGGCCGGTGCAGTACTTC. Combining the CDR3 with reference TRBV15 and TRBJ2-7 gives the whole variable domain DAMVIQNPRYQVTQFGKPVTLSCSQTLNHNVMYWYQQKSSQAPKLLFHYYDKDFNNEADTPDNFQSRRPNTSFCFLDIRSPGLGDTAMYLCATSRNRAGPVQYFGPGTRLTVT.

A few counts support this clonotype. The V and J genes are TRBV23-1 and TRBJ2-5, with D maybe TRBD2 (7 bases). Being an ORF, TRBV23-1 has a function that is uncertain. The CDR3 spans 14 residues. Deletions cut 5 bases from V and 2 bases from J, with 12 bases between. This chain's CDR3 is CASSEGGGQETQYF. The CDR3 DNA reads TGCGCCAGCAGTGAAGGGGGAGGGCAAGAGACCCAGTACTTC.

The CDR3 reads CASSSAGADKQFF. CDR3 in DNA: TGTGCCAGCAGCTCCGCAGGGGCGGATAAGCAGTTCTTC. The chain combines TRBV7-7 with TRBJ2-1; D may be TRBD1 (6 bases). Trimming cost V 4 bases and J 11 bases, with 15 bases left between them. Germline V gene data show CDR1 as SSHAT and CDR2 as FNYEAQ (reference sequence). The CDR3 spans 13 residues.

The chain recombines TRBV27 with TRBJ1-5; D is perhaps TRBD1 (5 bases). The V gene's germline CDR1 is MNHEY and CDR2 SMNVEV (reference sequence). The CDR3 covers 16 residues. V gave up 6 bases and J gave up 3 bases, with 18 bases separating them. The DNA for the CDR3 is TGTGCCAGCAGATTAACCTCCCGGGGCTTCAATCAGCCCCAGCATTTT. Its protein is CASRLTSRGFNQPQHF.

The chain uses TRBV30 and TRBJ2-3, with a tentative D call TRBD1 (6 bases). The V gene lost 3 bases and the J gene lost 4 bases, with 17 bases spanning the gap. The CDR3 totals 15 residues. The V gene's germline CDR1 is GTSNPN and CDR2 SVGIG (reference sequence). CDR3 nucleotide sequence: TGTGCCTGGAGCGACCAGGGGTTTTCGGCAGATACGCAGTATTTT. Protein product: CAWSDQGFSADTQYF.

This clonotype was detected ten times or more. The rearrangement joins TRBV6-2 or TRBV6-3 to TRBJ2-3; 11 bases fit TRBD2. Germline V CDR1 and CDR2: MNHEY, SVGEGT. The CDR3 covers 19 residues. Losses at the gene ends were 2 bases for V and 2 bases for J; bases not matched to a gene: 12. For the CDR3, the DNA is TGTGCCAGCAGTTACACGCCCTGGACTAGCGGGTCTCTCACAGATACGCAGTATTTT. Translation: CASSYTPWTSGSLTDTQYF.

This clonotype came up once. The V gene is TRBV14, the J gene TRBJ2-1; no reliable D call. The CDR3 consists of 13 residues. The germline V gene has CDR1 SGHDN and CDR2 FVKESK. Trimming removed 2 bases from V and 4 bases from J, with 6 bases in between. CDR3 sequence: CASSQSQYNEQFF. Written as DNA, the CDR3 is TGTGCCAGCAGCCAAAGTCAGTACAATGAGCAGTTCTTC.

This clonotype turned up a few times. The V and J genes are TRBV6-6 and TRBJ1-6; D is possibly TRBD1 (6 bases). The CDR3 has 16 amino acids. Germline loops: CDR1 MNHNY, CDR2 SVGAGI (reference sequence). V lost 0 bases and J 8 bases, leaving 14 bases between the germline ends. CDR3 sequence: CASSYSGRGGDSPLHF. CDR3 DNA sequence: TGTGCCAGCAGTTACTCTGGCAGGGGTGGAGATTCACCCCTCCACTTT.

The chain combines TRBV3-1 with TRBJ2-1; D is unclear. Per germline, CDR1 LGHDT and CDR2 YNNKEL (reference sequence). The CDR3 extends over 16 amino acids. V lost 5 bases to trimming and J lost 5 bases, with 19 bases between them. This CDR3 is CASSYRGGYMNNEQFF. DNA for the CDR3: TGTGCCAGCAGCTACCGAGGTGGTTACATGAACAATGAGCAGTTCTTC.

This clonotype was counted only a few times. The gene calls are TRBV4-1 and TRBJ2-3; D unresolved. V shed 0 bases and J shed 4 bases, with 8 bases lying between them. This CDR3 comprises 14 residues. The germline V gene encodes CDR1 MGHRA and CDR2 YSYEKL. The CDR3: CASSQDLLADTQYF. In nucleotides, the CDR3 is TGCGCCAGCAGCCAAGATCTCCTGGCAGATACGCAGTATTTT.

The table lists this clonotype with many counts. The chain uses TRBV6-1 and TRBJ1-5; perhaps TRBD1 as D (5 bases). V was cut by 5 bases and J by 6 bases, with 11 bases left in between. This CDR3 contains 13 residues. Germline V gene sequence: CDR1 MNHNS, CDR2 SASEGT. The DNA for the CDR3 is TGTGCCAGCAGTCAGGGTTTTAGTCAGCCCCAGCATTTT. It yields the protein CASSQGFSQPQHF.

The table lists this clonotype with a few counts. The chain has TRBV6-1 and TRBJ2-5; 12 bases agree with TRBD2. The CDR3 is 18 residues long. In germline, CDR1 is MNHNS, CDR2 SASEGT. With V trimmed by 4 bases and J by 7 bases, 16 bases remained unmatched. The CDR3 spells CASSVASPGLAGVGTQYF. For the CDR3, the DNA is TGTGCCAGCAGTGTCGCATCCCCGGGACTAGCGGGCGTGGGGACCCAGTACTTC.

In this sample, this clonotype turned up a few times. The rearrangement joins TRBV4-1 to TRBJ2-2; TRBD2 agrees at 10 bases. Germline values: CDR1 MGHRA, CDR2 YSYEKL. V was pared by 0 bases and J by 0 bases, with 4 bases of the junction left unmatched. The CDR3 runs to 18 residues. CDR3 sequence: CASSQDPSGSANTGELFF. CDR3 in DNA: TGCGCCAGCAGCCAAGATCCTAGCGGGAGCGCGAACACCGGGGAGCTGTTTTTT.